This entry describes one T cell receptor (beta chain). Its recognized antigen is unknown. Base qualities are not provided; no much larger clone lies one nucleotide away. RNA was extracted using the RNeasy kit, and roughly 0.5 to 1 microgram was reverse transcribed with random hexamers. The immunoSEQ multiplex PCR assay, covering 54 Vbeta and 13 Jbeta segments, was used to amplify TCR beta CDR3 regions. PCR amplification bias was corrected using a synthetic template baseline for primer optimization and computational correction. Under the source paper's analysis protocol: Reads were assigned to V, D and J genes according to IMGT and analyzed in immunoSEQ Analyzer, with only productive sequences retained. Clonality was computed as one minus Shannon entropy normalized by log2 of the number of productive unique sequences. For each patient and control, public and private clones were evaluated among the 100 most prevalent clones. Clones were defined as Susac-specific when absent from the healthy and MS cohorts, from roughly 1,000 published viral clones and from other ImmuneACCESS disease sequences. The raw public reads went through TCRdb reprocessing: fastp at Q25, MiXCR clone calling, in-frame beta chains kept. Each CDR3 protein appears once, grouped with its most common genes and DNA. These V and J calls rely on TCRdb rather than the paper's analysis. For this sample the table gives approximately 280,000 distinct CDR3 sequences, of which 80% to 90% were detected only once. The leading ten clones occupy approximately 0.11% of the sample.

This sample is part of a study of CD8 T cells in Susac syndrome (dated by TCRdb to between 2018 and 2021). With respect to the entire study: The study used repertoire sequencing to test whether antigen drove CD8+ T cell activation and differentiation in Susac syndrome. The study compared CD8+ T cell repertoire clonality among about a dozen healthy donors, roughly 14 Susac syndrome patients and roughly 16 multiple sclerosis patients.

Peripheral blood CD8+ and CD4+ T cells from healthy donors, Susac syndrome patients and multiple sclerosis patients were profiled by high-throughput TCR beta sequencing. Treatment-naive patients with stable or active relapsing-remitting disease fulfilling revised McDonald criteria were used as multiple sclerosis controls. Bulk CD8+ and CD4+ T cells were purified by magnetic negative isolation, while CD8+ TEMRA cells were enriched using FACS. Blood was collected in EDTA tubes and processed within 24 hours, with PBMCs isolated through density gradient centrifugation. PBMCs destined for TCR sequencing were cryopreserved in liquid nitrogen and later thawed in a 37 °C water bath. A purity of at least 90% was achieved for sorted or isolated CD4+, CD8+ and CD8+ TEMRA cells. The paper as a whole reports these results and caveats: The number of individuals in the TCR sequencing and HLA analysis was recognized as being relatively small.

The receptor's source is a human donor with multiple sclerosis. Input material: CD8+ T cells from PBMCs.

The nucleotides are TGTGCCAGCAGTACCGGGACAGGTCCCTTCGGGACCCAGTACTTC. Translated, it reads CASSTGTGPFGTQYF. This sequence uses TRBV2 and TRBJ2-5, and 8 bases in between align with TRBD1. V ends up 5 bases short and J 7 bases short, with an unmatched junction base count of 12. CDR1 and CDR2 are drawn from the germline V gene: SNHLY, FYNNEI. Including cysteine and phenylalanine, the CDR3 has 15 amino acids. The only DNA kept is the CDR3, 45 bases in frame from the first base.